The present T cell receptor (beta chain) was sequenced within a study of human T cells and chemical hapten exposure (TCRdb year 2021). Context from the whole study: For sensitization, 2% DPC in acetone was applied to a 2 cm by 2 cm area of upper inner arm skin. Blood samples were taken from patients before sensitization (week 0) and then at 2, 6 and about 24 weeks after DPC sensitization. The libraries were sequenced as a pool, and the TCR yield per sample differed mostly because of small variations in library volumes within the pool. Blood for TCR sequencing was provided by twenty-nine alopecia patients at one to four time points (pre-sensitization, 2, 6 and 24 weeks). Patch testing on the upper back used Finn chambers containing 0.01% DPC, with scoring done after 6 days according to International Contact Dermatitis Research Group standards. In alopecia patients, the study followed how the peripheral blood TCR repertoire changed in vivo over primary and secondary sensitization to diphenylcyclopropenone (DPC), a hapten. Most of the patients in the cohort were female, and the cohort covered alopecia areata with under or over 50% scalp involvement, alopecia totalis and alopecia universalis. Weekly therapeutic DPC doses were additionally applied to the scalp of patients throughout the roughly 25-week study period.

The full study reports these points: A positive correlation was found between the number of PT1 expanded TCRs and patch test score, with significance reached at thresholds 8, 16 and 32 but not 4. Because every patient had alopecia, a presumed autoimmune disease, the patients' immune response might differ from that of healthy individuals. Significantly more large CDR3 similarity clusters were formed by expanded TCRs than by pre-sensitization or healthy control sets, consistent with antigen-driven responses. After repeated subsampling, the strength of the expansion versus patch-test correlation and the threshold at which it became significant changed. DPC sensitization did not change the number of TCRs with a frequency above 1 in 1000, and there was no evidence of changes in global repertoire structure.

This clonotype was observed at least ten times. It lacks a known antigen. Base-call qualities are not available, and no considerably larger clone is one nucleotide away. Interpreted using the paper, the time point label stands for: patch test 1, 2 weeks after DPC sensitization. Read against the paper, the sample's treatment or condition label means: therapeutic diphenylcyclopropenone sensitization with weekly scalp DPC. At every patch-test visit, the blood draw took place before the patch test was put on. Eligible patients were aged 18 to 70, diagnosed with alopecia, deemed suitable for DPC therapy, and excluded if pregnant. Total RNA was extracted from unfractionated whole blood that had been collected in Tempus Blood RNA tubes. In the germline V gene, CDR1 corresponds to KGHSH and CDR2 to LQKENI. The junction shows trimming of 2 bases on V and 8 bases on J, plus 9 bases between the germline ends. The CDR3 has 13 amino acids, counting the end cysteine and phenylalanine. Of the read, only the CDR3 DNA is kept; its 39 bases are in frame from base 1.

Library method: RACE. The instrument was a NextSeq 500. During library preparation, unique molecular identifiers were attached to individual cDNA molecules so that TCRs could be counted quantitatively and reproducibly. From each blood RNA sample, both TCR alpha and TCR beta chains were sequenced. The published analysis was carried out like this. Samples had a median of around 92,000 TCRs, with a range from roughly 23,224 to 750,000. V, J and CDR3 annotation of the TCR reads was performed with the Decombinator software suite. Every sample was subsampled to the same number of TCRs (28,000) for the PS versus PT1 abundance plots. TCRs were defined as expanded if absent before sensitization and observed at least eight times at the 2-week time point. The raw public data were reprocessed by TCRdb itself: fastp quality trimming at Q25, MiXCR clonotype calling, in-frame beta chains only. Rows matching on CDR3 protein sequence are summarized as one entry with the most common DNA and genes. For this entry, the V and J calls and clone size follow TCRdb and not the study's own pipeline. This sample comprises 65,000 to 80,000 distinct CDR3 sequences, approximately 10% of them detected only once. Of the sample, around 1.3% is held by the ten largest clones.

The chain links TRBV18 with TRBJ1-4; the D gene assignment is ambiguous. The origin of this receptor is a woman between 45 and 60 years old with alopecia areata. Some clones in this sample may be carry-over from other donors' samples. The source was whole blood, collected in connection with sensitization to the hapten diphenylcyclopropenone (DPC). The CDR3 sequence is CASSPGLGEKLFF. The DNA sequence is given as TGTGCCAGCTCACCAGGGTTGGGAGAAAAACTGTTTTTT.